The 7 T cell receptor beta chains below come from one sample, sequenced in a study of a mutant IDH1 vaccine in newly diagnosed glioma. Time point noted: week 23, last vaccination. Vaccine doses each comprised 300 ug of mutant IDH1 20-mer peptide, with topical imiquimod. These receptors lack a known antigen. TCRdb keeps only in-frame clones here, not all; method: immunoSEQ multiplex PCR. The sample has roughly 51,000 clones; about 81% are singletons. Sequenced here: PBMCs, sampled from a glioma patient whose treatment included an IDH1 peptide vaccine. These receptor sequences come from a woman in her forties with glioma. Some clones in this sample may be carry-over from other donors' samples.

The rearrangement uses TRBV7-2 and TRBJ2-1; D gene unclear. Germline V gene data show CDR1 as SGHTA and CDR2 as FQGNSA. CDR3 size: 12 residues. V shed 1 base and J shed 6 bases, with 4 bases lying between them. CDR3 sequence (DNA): TGTGCCAGCAGCTTAGGGCTCAATGAGCAGTTCTTC. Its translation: CASSLGLNEQFF.

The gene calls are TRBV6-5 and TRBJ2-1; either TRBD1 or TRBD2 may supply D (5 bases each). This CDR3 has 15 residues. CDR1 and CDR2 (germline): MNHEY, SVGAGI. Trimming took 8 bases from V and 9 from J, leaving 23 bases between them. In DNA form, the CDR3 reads TGTGCCAGCCAGAAGGGGACGAGCGATATCGGTGAGCAGTTCTTC. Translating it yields CASQKGTSDIGEQFF.

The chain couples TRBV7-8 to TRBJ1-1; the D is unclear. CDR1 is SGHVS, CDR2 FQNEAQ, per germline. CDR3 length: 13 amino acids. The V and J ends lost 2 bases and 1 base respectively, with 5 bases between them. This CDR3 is CASSLSRNTEAFF. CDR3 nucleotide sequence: TGTGCCAGCAGCTTATCGAGGAACACTGAAGCTTTCTTT.

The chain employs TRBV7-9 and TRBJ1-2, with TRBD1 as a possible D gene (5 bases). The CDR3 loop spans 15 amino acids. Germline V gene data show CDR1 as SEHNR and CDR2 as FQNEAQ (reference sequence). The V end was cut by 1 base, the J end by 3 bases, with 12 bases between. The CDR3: CASSLGNRIDYGYTF. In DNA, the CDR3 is TGTGCCAGCAGCTTAGGGAACAGGATCGACTATGGCTACACCTTC.

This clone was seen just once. The DNA of the CDR3 is TGTGCCAGCAGCCGGTGGAGTACAGGAAACACCATATATTTT. The encoded protein is CASSRWSTGNTIYF. The chain joins TRBV27 to TRBJ1-3; no reliable D call. Germline V CDR1 and CDR2: MNHEY, SMNVEV (reference sequence). The CDR3 loop spans 14 amino acids. The V end lost 6 bases, the J end lost 4 bases, and 13 bases lay between the germline ends.

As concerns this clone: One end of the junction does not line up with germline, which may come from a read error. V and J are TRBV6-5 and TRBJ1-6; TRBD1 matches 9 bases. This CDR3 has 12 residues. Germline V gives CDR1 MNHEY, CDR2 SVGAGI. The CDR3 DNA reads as TGTGCCAGCAGTTCCTCCGGGACAGGGTTAAACTTT. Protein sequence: CASSSSGTGLNF.

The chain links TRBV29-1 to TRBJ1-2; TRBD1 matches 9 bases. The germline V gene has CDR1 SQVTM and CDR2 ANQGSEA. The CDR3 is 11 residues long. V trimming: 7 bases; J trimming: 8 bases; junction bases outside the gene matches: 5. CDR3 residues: CSAGTGQGYTF. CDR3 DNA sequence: TGCAGCGCTGGGACAGGGCAAGGCTACACCTTC. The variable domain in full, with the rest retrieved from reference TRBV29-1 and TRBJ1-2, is SAVISQKPSRDICQRGTSLTIQCQVDSQVTMMFWYRQQPGQSLTLIATANQGSEATYESGFVIDKFPISRPNLTFSTLTVSNMSPEDSSIYLCSAGTGQGYTFGSGTRLTVV.